This T cell receptor beta chain was recorded in a study of OX40 agonist ivuxolimab in advanced cancers. Overall study: Each patient was given ivuxolimab into a vein every 2 weeks, at 0.01 to 10 mg/kg.

Patients were ruled out by autoimmune disease history or systemic immunosuppression. Overall study results and limits: Researchers report that CD8+ T cells had, on average, more expanded clones than CD4+.

The CDR3 runs to 13 residues. Germline CDR1 and CDR2: SGHVS and FQNEAQ. V lost 1 base to trimming and J lost 6 bases, with 6 bases between them. The method was immunoSEQ multiplex PCR; TCRdb's version includes in-frame clones alone and lacks a portion of them. The sample holds more than 55,000 clones, roughly nine tenths seen once. A note on this clone: No antigen is known for it.

This rearrangement joins TRBV7-8 to TRBJ2-2, with D hard to call. The TCR comes from an adult with an advanced solid tumor such as melanoma, head and neck, liver or kidney cancer. The specimen comprised CD4+ or CD8+ T cells sorted from blood, sampled in a trial of the OX40 agonist ivuxolimab. The CDR3 protein is CASSLGFAGELFF. The CDR3 DNA is TGTGCCAGCAGCTTAGGTTTCGCCGGGGAGCTGTTTTTT.